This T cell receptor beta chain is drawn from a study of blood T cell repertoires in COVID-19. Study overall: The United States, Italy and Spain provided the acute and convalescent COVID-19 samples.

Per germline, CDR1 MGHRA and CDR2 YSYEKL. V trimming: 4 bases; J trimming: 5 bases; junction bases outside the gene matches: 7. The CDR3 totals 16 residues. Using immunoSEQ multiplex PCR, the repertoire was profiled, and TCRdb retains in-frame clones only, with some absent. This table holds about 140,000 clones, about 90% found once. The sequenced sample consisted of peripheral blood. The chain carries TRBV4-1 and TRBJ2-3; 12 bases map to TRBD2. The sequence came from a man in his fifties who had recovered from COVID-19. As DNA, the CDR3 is TGCGCCAGCAGCCGCCGACTAGCGGGGGACGGAGATACGCAGTATTTT. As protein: CASSRRLAGDGDTQYF.